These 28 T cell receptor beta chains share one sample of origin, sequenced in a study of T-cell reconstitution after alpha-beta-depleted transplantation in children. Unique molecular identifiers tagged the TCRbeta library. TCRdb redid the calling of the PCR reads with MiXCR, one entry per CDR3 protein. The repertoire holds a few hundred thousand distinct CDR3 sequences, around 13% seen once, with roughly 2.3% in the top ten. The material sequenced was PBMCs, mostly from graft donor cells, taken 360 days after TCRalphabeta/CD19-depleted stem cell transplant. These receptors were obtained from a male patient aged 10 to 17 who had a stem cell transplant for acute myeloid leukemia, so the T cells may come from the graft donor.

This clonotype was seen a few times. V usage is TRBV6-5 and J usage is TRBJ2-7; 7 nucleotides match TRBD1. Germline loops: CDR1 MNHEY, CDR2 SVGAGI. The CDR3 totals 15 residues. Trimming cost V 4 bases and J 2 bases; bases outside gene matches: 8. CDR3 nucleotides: TGTGCCAGCAGTTCGGGACAGCTTATACCCTACGAGCAGTACTTC. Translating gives CASSSGQLIPYEQYF.

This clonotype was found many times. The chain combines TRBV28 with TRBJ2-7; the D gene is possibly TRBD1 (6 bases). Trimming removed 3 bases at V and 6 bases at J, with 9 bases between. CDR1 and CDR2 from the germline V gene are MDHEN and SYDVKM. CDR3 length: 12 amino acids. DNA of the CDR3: TGTGCCAGCAGTTTCAGGGGAACCGAGCAGTACTTC. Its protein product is CASSFRGTEQYF.

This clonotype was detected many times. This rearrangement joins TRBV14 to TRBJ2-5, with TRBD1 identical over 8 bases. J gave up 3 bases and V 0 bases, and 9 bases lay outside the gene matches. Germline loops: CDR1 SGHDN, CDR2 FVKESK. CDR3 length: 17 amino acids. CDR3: CASSQEKTGAIEETQYF. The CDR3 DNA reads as TGTGCCAGCAGCCAAGAGAAGACAGGGGCCATAGAAGAGACCCAGTACTTC.

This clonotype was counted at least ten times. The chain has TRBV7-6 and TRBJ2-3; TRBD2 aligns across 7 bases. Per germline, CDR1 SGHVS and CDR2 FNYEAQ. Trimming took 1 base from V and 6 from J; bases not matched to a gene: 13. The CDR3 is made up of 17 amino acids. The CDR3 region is CASSLGASGVKSDTQYF. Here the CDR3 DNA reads TGTGCCAGCAGCTTAGGGGCTAGCGGTGTAAAGTCGGATACGCAGTATTTT.

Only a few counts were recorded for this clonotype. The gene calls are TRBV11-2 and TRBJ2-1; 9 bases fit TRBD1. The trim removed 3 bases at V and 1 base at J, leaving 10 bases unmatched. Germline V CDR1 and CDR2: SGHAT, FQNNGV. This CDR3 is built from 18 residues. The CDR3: CASSFGQGIGRSYNEQFF. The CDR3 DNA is TGTGCCAGCAGCTTCGGACAGGGGATAGGACGGTCCTACAATGAGCAGTTCTTC.

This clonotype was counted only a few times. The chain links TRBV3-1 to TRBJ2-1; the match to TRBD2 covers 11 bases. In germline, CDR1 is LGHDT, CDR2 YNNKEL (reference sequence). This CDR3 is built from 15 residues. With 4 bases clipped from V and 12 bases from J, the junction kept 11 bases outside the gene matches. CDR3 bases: TGTGCCAGCAGCCCACTAGCGGGAGTGGAGCGGGGGCAGTTCTTC. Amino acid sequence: CASSPLAGVERGQFF.

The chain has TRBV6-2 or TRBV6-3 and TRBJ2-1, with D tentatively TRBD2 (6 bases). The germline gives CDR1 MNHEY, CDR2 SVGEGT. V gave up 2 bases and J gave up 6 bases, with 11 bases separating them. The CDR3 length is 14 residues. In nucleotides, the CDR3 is TGTGCCAGCAGTTACCGACTAGGCTCCAATGAGCAGTTCTTC. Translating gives CASSYRLGSNEQFF.

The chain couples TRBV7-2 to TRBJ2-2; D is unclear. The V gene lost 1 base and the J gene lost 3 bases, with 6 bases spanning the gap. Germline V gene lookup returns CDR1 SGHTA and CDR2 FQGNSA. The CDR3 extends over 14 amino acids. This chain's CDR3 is CASSLVAYTGELFF. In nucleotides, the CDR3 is TGTGCCAGCAGCTTAGTAGCTTACACCGGGGAGCTGTTTTTT.

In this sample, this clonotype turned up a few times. CDR3 residues: CASSEIQGIDEQFF. The CDR3 region has the DNA TGTGCCAGCAGTGAAATTCAGGGTATAGATGAGCAGTTCTTC. This chain uses TRBV6-4 with TRBJ2-1; D is possibly TRBD1 (5 bases). CDR1 and CDR2 (germline): MRHNA, SNTAGT. CDR3 length: 14 residues. The V and J ends lost 3 bases and 8 bases respectively, with 14 bases between them.

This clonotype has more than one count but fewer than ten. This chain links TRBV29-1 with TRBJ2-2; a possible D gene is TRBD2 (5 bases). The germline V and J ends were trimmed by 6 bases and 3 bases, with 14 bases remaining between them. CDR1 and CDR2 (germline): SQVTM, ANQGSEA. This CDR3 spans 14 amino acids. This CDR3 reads CSVVTTSDTGELFF. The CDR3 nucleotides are TGCAGCGTAGTGACTACTTCAGACACCGGGGAGCTGTTTTTT.

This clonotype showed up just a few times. The DNA for the CDR3 is TGCGCCAGCAGGGCTCGGACAGAGCAGTACTTC. It yields the protein CASRARTEQYF. The genes are TRBV5-1 and TRBJ2-7; D perhaps matches TRBD1 (5 bases). V dropped 5 bases and J dropped 7 bases, with 10 bases sitting between them. The CDR3 is made up of 11 amino acids. Germline V CDR1 and CDR2: SGHRS, YFSETQ. Full variable domain (remainder filled in from reference TRBV5-1 and TRBJ2-7): KAGVTQTPRYLIKTRGQQVTLSCSPISGHRSVSWYQQTPGQGLQFLFEYFSETQRNKGNFPGRFSGRQFSNSRSEMNVSTLELGDSALYLCASRARTEQYFGPGTRLTVT.

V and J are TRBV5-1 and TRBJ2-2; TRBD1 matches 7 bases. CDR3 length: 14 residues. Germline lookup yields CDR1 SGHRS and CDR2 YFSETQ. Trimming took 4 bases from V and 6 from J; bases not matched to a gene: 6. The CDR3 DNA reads TGCGCCAGCAGCCCAGGGACAGAGGCCGGGGAGCTGTTTTTT. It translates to CASSPGTEAGELFF.

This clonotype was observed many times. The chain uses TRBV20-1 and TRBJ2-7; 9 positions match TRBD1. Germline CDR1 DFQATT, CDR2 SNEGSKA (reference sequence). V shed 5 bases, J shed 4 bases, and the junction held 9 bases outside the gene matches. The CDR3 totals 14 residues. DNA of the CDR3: TGCAGTGCTTACGCCGGGACAGGGCAGTACGAGCAGTACTTC. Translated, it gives CSAYAGTGQYEQYF.

The CDR3 nucleotides are TGTGCCAGCAGTCTCCTGAGGACAGGGGGCGACTATGGCTACACCTTC. Translated, it gives CASSLLRTGGDYGYTF. This chain links TRBV27 with TRBJ1-2; 11 bases are shared with TRBD1. Losses at the gene ends were 5 bases for V and 3 bases for J; bases not matched to a gene: 8. The CDR3 is made up of 16 amino acids. Germline CDR1 is MNHEY and CDR2 is SMNVEV (reference sequence).

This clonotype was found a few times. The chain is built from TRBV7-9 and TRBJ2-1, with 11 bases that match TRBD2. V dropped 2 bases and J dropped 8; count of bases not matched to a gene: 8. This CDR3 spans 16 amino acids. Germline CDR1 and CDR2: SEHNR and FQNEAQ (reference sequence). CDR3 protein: CASSLKLAGVGDEQFF. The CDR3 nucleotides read TGTGCCAGCAGCTTAAAACTAGCGGGAGTTGGGGATGAGCAGTTCTTC.

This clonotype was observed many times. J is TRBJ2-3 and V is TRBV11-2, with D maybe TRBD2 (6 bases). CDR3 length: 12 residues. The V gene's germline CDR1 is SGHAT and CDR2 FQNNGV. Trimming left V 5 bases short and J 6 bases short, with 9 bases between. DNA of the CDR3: TGTGCCAGCAGCCGTGGGGGGGATACGCAGTATTTT. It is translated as CASSRGGDTQYF.

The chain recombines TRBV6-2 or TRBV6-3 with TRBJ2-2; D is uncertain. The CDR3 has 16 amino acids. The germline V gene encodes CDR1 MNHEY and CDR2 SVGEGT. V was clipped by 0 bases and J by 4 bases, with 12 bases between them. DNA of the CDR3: TGTGCCAGCAGTTACTCGGCGCTAGTGGGCACCGGGGAGCTGTTTTTT. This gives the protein CASSYSALVGTGELFF.

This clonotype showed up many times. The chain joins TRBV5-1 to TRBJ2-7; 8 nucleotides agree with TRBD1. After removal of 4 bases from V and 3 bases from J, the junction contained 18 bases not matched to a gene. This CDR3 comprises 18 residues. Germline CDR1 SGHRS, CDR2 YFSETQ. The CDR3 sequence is CASSPSIPGQGGYYEQYF. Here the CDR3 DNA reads TGCGCCAGCAGCCCATCTATACCTGGACAGGGCGGTTACTACGAGCAGTACTTC. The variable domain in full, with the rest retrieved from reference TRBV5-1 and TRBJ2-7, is KAGVTQTPRYLIKTRGQQVTLSCSPISGHRSVSWYQQTPGQGLQFLFEYFSETQRNKGNFPGRFSGRQFSNSRSEMNVSTLELGDSALYLCASSPSIPGQGGYYEQYFGPGTRLTVT.

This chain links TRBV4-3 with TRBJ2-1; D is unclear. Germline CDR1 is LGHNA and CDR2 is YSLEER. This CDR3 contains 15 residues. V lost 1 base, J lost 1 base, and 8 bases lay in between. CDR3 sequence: CASSQVSVSYNEQFF. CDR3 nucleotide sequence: TGCGCCAGCAGCCAAGTCTCGGTTTCCTACAATGAGCAGTTCTTC.

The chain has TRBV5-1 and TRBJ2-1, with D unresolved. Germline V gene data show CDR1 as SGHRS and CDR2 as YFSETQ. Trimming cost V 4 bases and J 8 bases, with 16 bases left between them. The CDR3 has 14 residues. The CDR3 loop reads CASSIDLPSDEQFF. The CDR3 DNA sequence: TGCGCCAGCAGCATTGATCTACCCAGCGATGAGCAGTTCTTC.

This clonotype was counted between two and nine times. CDR3 nucleotide sequence: TGTGCCACCAGTGATTTGCCTCCGTCCTACAATGAGCAGTTCTTC. Translation gives CATSDLPPSYNEQFF. The chain joins TRBV24-1 to TRBJ2-1, with D hard to call. V lost 0 bases to trimming and J lost 1 base, with 6 bases between them. The CDR3 is 15 residues long. Germline CDR1 reads KGHDR; CDR2 reads SFDVKD.

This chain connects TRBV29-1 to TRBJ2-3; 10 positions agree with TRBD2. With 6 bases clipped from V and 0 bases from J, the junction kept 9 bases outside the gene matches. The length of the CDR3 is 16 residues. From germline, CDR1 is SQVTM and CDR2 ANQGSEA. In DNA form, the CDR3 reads TGCAGCGTGCACCACCTGACTAGCGGGAGCACAGATACGCAGTATTTT. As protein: CSVHHLTSGSTDTQYF.

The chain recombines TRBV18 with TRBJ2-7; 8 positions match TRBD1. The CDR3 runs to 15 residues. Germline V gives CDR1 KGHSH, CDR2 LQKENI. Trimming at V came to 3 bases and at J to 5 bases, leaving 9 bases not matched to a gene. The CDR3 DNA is TGTGCCAGCTCACCGGACAGGGTAGTTCCGGACGAGCAGTACTTC. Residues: CASSPDRVVPDEQYF.

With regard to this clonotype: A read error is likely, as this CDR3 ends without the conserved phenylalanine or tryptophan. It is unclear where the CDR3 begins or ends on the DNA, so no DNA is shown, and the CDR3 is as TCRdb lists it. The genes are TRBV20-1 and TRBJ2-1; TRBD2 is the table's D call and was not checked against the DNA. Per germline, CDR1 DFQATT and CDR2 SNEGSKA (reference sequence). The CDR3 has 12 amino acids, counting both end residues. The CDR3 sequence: CSAQTEDPTACP.

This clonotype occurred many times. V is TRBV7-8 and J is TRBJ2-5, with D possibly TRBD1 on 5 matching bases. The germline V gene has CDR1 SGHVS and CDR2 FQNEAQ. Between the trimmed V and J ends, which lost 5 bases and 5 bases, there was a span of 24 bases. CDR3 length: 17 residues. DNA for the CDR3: TGTGCCAGCAGCACTCACGCCGTTGGGGCTCTAAGGGAGACCCAGTACTTC. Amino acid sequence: CASSTHAVGALRETQYF. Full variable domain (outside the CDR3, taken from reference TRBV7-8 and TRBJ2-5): GAGVSQSPRYKVAKRGQDVALRCDPISGHVSLFWYQQALGQGPEFLTYFQNEAQLDKSGLPSDRFFAERPEGSVSTLKIQRTQQEDSAVYLCASSTHAVGALRETQYFGPGTRLLVL.

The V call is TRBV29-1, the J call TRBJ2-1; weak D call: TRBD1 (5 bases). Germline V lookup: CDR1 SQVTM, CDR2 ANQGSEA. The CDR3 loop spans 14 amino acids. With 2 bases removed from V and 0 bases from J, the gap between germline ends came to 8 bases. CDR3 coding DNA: TGCAGCGTTGAAAGGGGCAACTCCTACAATGAGCAGTTCTTC. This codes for CSVERGNSYNEQFF.

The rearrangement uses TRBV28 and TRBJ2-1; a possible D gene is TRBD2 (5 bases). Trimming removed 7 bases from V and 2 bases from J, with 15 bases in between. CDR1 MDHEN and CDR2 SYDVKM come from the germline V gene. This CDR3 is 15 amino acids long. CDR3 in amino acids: CASNQLDGTYNEQFF. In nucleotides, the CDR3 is TGTGCCAGCAACCAACTAGACGGGACCTACAATGAGCAGTTCTTC.

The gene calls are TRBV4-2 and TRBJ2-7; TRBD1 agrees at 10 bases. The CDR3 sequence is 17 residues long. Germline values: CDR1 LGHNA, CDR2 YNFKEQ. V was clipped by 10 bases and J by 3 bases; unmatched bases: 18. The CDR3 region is CAMGRDRGLSFLYEQYF. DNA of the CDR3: TGTGCCATGGGCCGGGACAGGGGCCTCTCCTTCCTCTACGAGCAGTACTTC.